A selection of T cell receptor beta chains follows, all from one sample in a study of blood T cell repertoires in COVID-19. Sequencing used immunoSEQ multiplex PCR; TCRdb keeps in-frame clones, though not all of them. The data contain about 260,000 clones, about 85% of them singletons. The sequenced material came from peripheral blood. The origin of the receptors is a human donor in a cohort sampled during active COVID-19. Each CDR3 is given with its conserved first and last residue. Fields, in order: J gene, clone size, D gene, V gene, CDR3 protein, CDR3 DNA. The D gene is left open where the match is weak. Clone sizes are given selectively: once, few, many, or a class where the clone is expanded.

>TRBJ1-6|.|TRBD1|TRBV4-2
CASSPPPGQGVSPLHF
TGTGCCAGCAGCCCACCCCCGGGACAGGGGGTTTCACCCCTCCACTTT
>TRBJ2-7|.|TRBD1|TRBV5-6
CASSFRDRGNSEQYF
TGTGCCAGCAGCTTCCGGGACAGGGGGAACTCCGAGCAGTACTTC
>TRBJ1-1|.|.|TRBV12-3/TRBV12-4
CASSPAVNTEAFF
TGTGCCAGCAGTCCGGCGGTGAACACTGAAGCTTTCTTT
>TRBJ1-5|.|.|TRBV27
CASSLSGKGQPQHF
TGTGCCAGCAGTTTATCCGGGAAAGGCCAGCCCCAGCATTTT
>TRBJ1-1|.|.|TRBV6-5
CASSWGDTEAFF
TGTGCCAGCAGTTGGGGGGATACTGAAGCTTTCTTT
>TRBJ2-3|.|.|TRBV6-6
CASSPGHSGGPTGTNTDTQYF
TGTGCCAGCAGCCCCGGACATAGCGGAGGACCCACGGGGACCAACACAGATACGCAGTATTTT
>TRBJ2-7|once|TRBD1|TRBV28
CASFLLRDRHYEQYF
TGTGCCAGCTTCCTCCTCCGGGACAGACACTACGAGCAGTACTTC
>TRBJ1-1|.|.|TRBV10-3
CAISPGPTGTTEAFF
TGTGCCATCAGCCCAGGACCTACAGGGACCACTGAAGCTTTCTTT
>TRBJ1-4|once|.|TRBV4-1
CASSQITRTANEKLFF
TGCGCCAGCAGCCAAATCACCAGAACCGCTAATGAAAAACTGTTTTTT
>TRBJ1-1|.|.|TRBV7-9
CASTLAGNTEAFF
TGTGCCAGCACCCTTGCGGGGAACACTGAAGCTTTCTTT
>TRBJ1-4|.|.|TRBV7-2
CASRASGGLNEKLFF
TGTGCCAGCAGAGCCTCGGGGGGTCTTAATGAAAAACTGTTTTTT
>TRBJ1-6|.|TRBD1|TRBV5-1
CASSLGQGANSPLHF
TGCGCCAGCAGCTTAGGACAGGGAGCCAATTCACCCCTCCACTTT
>TRBJ1-5|.|TRBD1|TRBV7-2
CASSLGPSQGSQHF
TGTGCCAGCAGCTTAGGCCCGTCACAGGGGTCCCAGCATTTT
>TRBJ2-2|.|.|TRBV11-2
CASSLDRWGAELFF
TGTGCCAGCAGCTTAGATCGATGGGGAGCGGAGCTGTTTTTT
>TRBJ2-5|once|.|TRBV5-1
CASSLFIRGETQYF
TGCGCCAGCAGCTTGTTCATCCGCGGAGAGACCCAGTACTTC
>TRBJ1-5|once|.|TRBV28
CASSLSTASYQPQHF
TGTGCCAGCAGTTTATCGACAGCTAGTTATCAGCCCCAGCATTTT
>TRBJ2-5|.|.|TRBV27
CASSQGETQYF
TGTGCCAGCAGTCAGGGCGAGACCCAGTACTTC
>TRBJ2-3|.|.|TRBV6-5
CASSFIGTNTDTQYF
TGTGCCAGCAGTTTCATCGGGACAAACACAGATACGCAGTATTTT
>TRBJ1-3|.|TRBD1|TRBV4-1
CASSQTGVLSGNTIYF
TGCGCCAGCAGTCAGACAGGGGTCCTCTCTGGAAACACCATATATTTT
>TRBJ1-2|few|TRBD1|TRBV5-5
CASGNGRGHYGYTF
TGTGCCAGCGGCAACGGTAGGGGGCATTATGGCTACACCTTC
>TRBJ1-2|.|.|TRBV14
CASSRQSAANYGYTF
TGTGCCAGCAGCCGCCAAAGTGCGGCTAACTATGGCTACACCTTC
>TRBJ2-7|.|.|TRBV28
CASSFQNYEQYF
TGTGCCAGCAGTTTCCAGAATTACGAGCAGTACTTC
>TRBJ2-5|.|.|TRBV7-2
CASSLAGARQETQYF
TGTGCCAGCAGTCTTGCGGGGGCCAGGCAAGAGACCCAGTACTTC
>TRBJ2-7|.|TRBD2|TRBV27
CASSFGGGGEEQYF
TGTGCCAGCAGTTTTGGGGGGGGAGGAGAGGAGCAGTACTTC
>TRBJ2-1|.|TRBD2|TRBV5-1
CASSTGLAGMYEQFF
TGCGCCAGCAGCACCGGACTAGCGGGAATGTATGAGCAGTTCTTC
>TRBJ1-2|.|.|TRBV5-1
CASSLDTGILGGYTF
TGCGCCAGCAGCTTGGACACAGGGATACTAGGTGGCTACACCTTC
>TRBJ2-3|.|TRBD2|TRBV7-8
CASSLVPSGVSTDTQYF
TGTGCCAGCAGCTTAGTTCCTAGCGGGGTCAGCACAGATACGCAGTATTTT
>TRBJ2-1|.|.|TRBV11-2
CASSLSGTAYNEQFF
TGTGCCAGCAGCCTCTCCGGGACTGCTTACAATGAGCAGTTCTTC
>TRBJ2-7|.|.|TRBV4-2
CASSRGEEAEQYF
TGTGCCAGCAGCCGAGGAGAGGAAGCCGAGCAGTACTTC
>TRBJ2-7|.|TRBD2|TRBV4-1
CASSQGTSGNYEQYF
TGCGCCAGCAGCCAAGGGACTAGCGGGAACTACGAGCAGTACTTC
>TRBJ2-7|.|TRBD1|TRBV5-4
CASRLDRATSYEQYF
TGTGCCAGCAGACTCGACAGGGCAACCTCCTACGAGCAGTACTTC
>TRBJ2-2|.|TRBD2|TRBV5-1
CASSQGLVVTGELFF
TGCGCCAGCAGCCAGGGACTAGTAGTCACCGGGGAGCTGTTTTTT
>TRBJ1-4|.|.|TRBV28
CASSPGDGPLGEKLFF
TGTGCCAGCAGCCCGGGGGACGGCCCCCTGGGTGAAAAACTGTTTTTT
>TRBJ2-7|.|.|TRBV2
CASSPVSYEQYF
TGTGCCAGCAGTCCAGTCTCCTACGAGCAGTACTTC
>TRBJ2-7|.|.|TRBV5-1
CASSLSTGPDEQYF
TGCGCCAGCAGCTTATCCACAGGTCCGGACGAGCAGTACTTC
>TRBJ2-1|.|TRBD1|TRBV19
CASSGTGGDEQFF
TGTGCCAGCTCGGGGACAGGGGGCGATGAGCAGTTCTTC
>TRBJ1-1|.|.|TRBV29-1
CSVPRSGENSSQAFF
TGCAGCGTCCCCCGTTCGGGTGAAAATTCCAGCCAAGCTTTCTTT
>TRBJ2-5|.|.|TRBV12-3/TRBV12-4
CASSTRRGTQYF
TGTGCCAGCAGTACCCGACGGGGGACTCAGTACTTC
>TRBJ1-1|.|.|TRBV7-8
CASSLVLADSSFF
TGTGCCAGCAGCTTAGTCTTGGCTGATTCCTCTTTCTTT
>TRBJ1-2|.|.|TRBV7-2
CASSLAPQGLMGYGYTF
TGTGCCAGCAGCTTAGCGCCCCAGGGCCTAATGGGCTATGGCTACACCTTC
>TRBJ2-2|.|TRBD1|TRBV3-1/TRBV3-2
CASSPIRTGNTGELFF
TGTGCCAGCAGCCCGATTAGGACAGGGAACACCGGGGAGCTGTTTTTT
>TRBJ2-1|.|TRBD2|TRBV4-1
CASSQEYALAGYEQFF
TGCGCCAGCAGCCAAGAGTACGCACTAGCGGGCTATGAGCAGTTCTTC
>TRBJ2-1|.|.|TRBV6-1
CASSESFIIANEQFF
TGTGCCAGCAGTGAATCCTTCATAATAGCTAATGAGCAGTTCTTC
>TRBJ2-2|.|.|TRBV12-3/TRBV12-4
CAGSRQTGELFF
TGTGCCGGGTCCAGGCAAACCGGGGAGCTGTTTTTT